The T cell receptor (beta chain) described here comes from a study of blood T cell repertoires in COVID-19. On the study more broadly: The analysed material was cDNA or gDNA that came from T cells, B-cell-depleted T cells, or PBMCs.

Trimming left V 3 bases short and J 3 bases short, with 13 bases between. CDR1 is SGHNT, CDR2 YYREEE, per germline (reference sequence). This CDR3 is 15 amino acids long. The repertoire was sequenced with immunoSEQ multiplex PCR; TCRdb's copy has only in-frame clones and lacks some. This sample has roughly 200,000 clones, with about 88% found just once. This sequence originates from a woman aged 40 to 50 with acute COVID-19. Sequenced: PBMCs or T cells enriched from blood (not recorded which). The chain recombines TRBV5-4 with TRBJ2-4, with D perhaps TRBD2 (6 bases). In nucleotides, the CDR3 is TGTGCCAGCAGCTCACTCGGGGGTGGCAAAAACATTCAGTACTTC. Its translation: CASSSLGGGKNIQYF. Based on the CDR3 plus reference TRBV5-4 and TRBJ2-4, the full variable domain is ETGVTQSPTHLIKTRGQQVTLRCSSQSGHNTVSWYQQALGQGPQFIFQYYREEENGRGNFPPRFSGLQFPNYSSELNVNALELDDSALYLCASSSLGGGKNIQYFGAGTRLSVL.